This T cell receptor (beta chain) was sequenced in a study of blood T cell repertoires in COVID-19. As for the study in general: Samples taken during acute and convalescent COVID-19 were collected in the United States, Italy and Spain. Nucleic acid was either cDNA or gDNA, and it came from T cells, B-cell-depleted T cells, or PBMCs.

Per the original data handling: Cell counts per sample came from amplifying reference gene primers. Here immunoSEQ multiplex PCR was the method, and the copy in TCRdb shows in-frame clones only, minus some. D and trimming were read from the DNA, whereas the V and J calls and clone size are those reported in that table. This table holds some 350,000 clones, roughly 89% found once. The V gene's germline CDR1 is SGDLS and CDR2 YYNGEE. The CDR3 runs 13 residues. V lost 2 bases and J 3 bases, leaving 8 bases between the germline ends. The chain recombines TRBV9 with TRBJ1-1; D remains unclear. This sequence originates from a young man with active or convalescent COVID-19. The sequencing input was peripheral blood. This CDR3 reads CASSVYSHTEAFF. For the CDR3, the DNA is TGTGCCAGCAGCGTTTACAGCCACACTGAAGCTTTCTTT.